This record covers a single T cell receptor beta chain. Its target is not known. Trimming shortened V by 2 bases and J by 4 bases, and 21 bases separated the two germline ends. The germline V gene has CDR1 MNHNS and CDR2 SASEGT. The length of the CDR3 is 17 residues. This sample was included in a study of T cell responses to AZD1222 COVID-19 vaccine. General study findings and limits: Among those given AZD1222, only six were seropositive at baseline. Repertoires in all cases were sampled only once the peak T cell response had passed. Clonal diversity was possibly underestimated, and white British individuals and females predominated among donors.

Sequenced by immunoSEQ multiplex PCR; TCRdb stores in-frame clones only, minus some. In the table there are 150,000 to 200,000 clones, about 89% of which are singletons. The receptor was derived from an adult who received the AZD1222 COVID-19 vaccine. Sequences were derived from peripheral blood, sampled 28 days after the second AZD1222 dose. This chain uses TRBV6-1 with TRBJ2-7; no clear D gene. The CDR3 sequence is CASSENPYQRLGYEQYF. Written as DNA, the CDR3 is TGTGCCAGCAGTGAAAACCCCTATCAGAGGTTGGGGTACGAGCAGTACTTC.